These T cell receptor beta chains were read from a single sample in a study of cytomegalovirus exposure and HLA in healthy donors. Some clones are missing from TCRdb's copy, which holds only in-frame ones; the method was immunoSEQ multiplex PCR. The top ten clones hold under 25% of a sample with about 150,000 clones, 65% to 90% of them seen once. Source material: PBMCs. Receptors originate from a man aged 18 to 35 in good health and CMV-seropositive. CDR3s include the opening cysteine and the closing phenylalanine or tryptophan. The D gene is left open where the match is weak. A clone size is listed for some rows: how often the clone was seen (once, few, many), or a class if it is expanded.

d_gene,v_gene,abundance,j_gene,CDR3nt,CDR3aa
TRBD2,TRBV5-1,.,TRBJ2-3,TGCGCCAGCAGCAGGGGACTAGCCACAGATACGCAGTATTTT,CASSRGLATDTQYF
TRBD1,TRBV5-4,.,TRBJ1-1,TGTGCCAGCAGCTCCTTCACAGGGGGCGGTAATCCAATCGCTGAAGCTTTCTTT,CASSSFTGGGNPIAEAFF
TRBD1,TRBV7-6,.,TRBJ1-3,TGTGCCAGCAGCTTGGACAGGGAAGGAAACACCATATATTTT,CASSLDREGNTIYF
.,TRBV6-5,.,TRBJ1-6,TGTGCCAGCAGCCCCGGCCCCAGGCATTCACCCCTCCACTTT,CASSPGPRHSPLHF
TRBD1,TRBV6-5,.,TRBJ1-1,TGTGCCAGCAGTTACTCATGGACAGGGCTGGCTTTCTTT,CASSYSWTGLAFF
.,TRBV27,.,TRBJ1-1,TGTGCCAGCAGACCCGGCCGGGGGAACACTGAAGCTTTCTTT,CASRPGRGNTEAFF
TRBD2,TRBV9,.,TRBJ2-5,TGTGCCAGCAGCGTAGGGGGCGGGAGCGAGACCCAGTACTTC,CASSVGGGSETQYF
TRBD2,TRBV7-6,.,TRBJ2-1,TGTGCCAGCAGCTCCGAGCGCGGGACTAGTTTTGGCTCCTACAATGAGCAGTTCTTC,CASSSERGTSFGSYNEQFF
TRBD1,TRBV7-9,.,TRBJ1-3,TGTGCCAGCAGCTTTTCCCCGACAGGGTCTGGAAACACCATATATTTT,CASSFSPTGSGNTIYF
TRBD2,TRBV7-9,.,TRBJ2-1,TGTGCCAGCAGCTTTTCGACTAGCAGTCCCTACAATGAGCAGTTCTTC,CASSFSTSSPYNEQFF
TRBD1,TRBV7-9,.,TRBJ2-2,TGTGCCAGCAGCTCGGCAGGGACAGCCGGGGAGCTGTTTTTT,CASSSAGTAGELFF
TRBD1,TRBV15,.,TRBJ2-2,TGTGCCACCAGCGTAGGACAGGGCGACACCGGGGAGCTGTTTTTT,CATSVGQGDTGELFF
TRBD1,TRBV6-5,.,TRBJ1-2,TGTGCCAGCAGTCCCGGGACAGGGATTCAGAGCTACACCTTC,CASSPGTGIQSYTF
.,TRBV19,.,TRBJ1-1,TGTGCCAGCAACAGGGCGGTCGACACTGAAGCTTTCTTT,CASNRAVDTEAFF
TRBD2,TRBV7-2,once,TRBJ2-7,TGTGCCAGCAGCGGGACTAGCGAGCTCTCCTACGAGCAGTACTTC,CASSGTSELSYEQYF
TRBD1,TRBV29-1,.,TRBJ1-4,TGCAGCGGTGGGACAGGGGGTTTTAATGAAAAACTGTTTTTT,CSGGTGGFNEKLFF
TRBD1,TRBV4-3,.,TRBJ1-2,TGCGCCAGCAGCCCTGGGACAGGAAACTATGGCTACACCTTC,CASSPGTGNYGYTF
TRBD2,TRBV7-3,.,TRBJ2-1,TGTGCCAGCAGCACAAGCGGGAGCGGGCAGTTCTTC,CASSTSGSGQFF
TRBD1,TRBV7-6,few,TRBJ1-2,TGTGCCAGCAGCTTAGGACAGGGGCGGTCTGGCTACACCTTC,CASSLGQGRSGYTF
.,TRBV7-9,.,TRBJ1-1,TGTGCCAGCAGCTTAGGTTGGGGGGATAACACTGAAGCTTTCTTT,CASSLGWGDNTEAFF